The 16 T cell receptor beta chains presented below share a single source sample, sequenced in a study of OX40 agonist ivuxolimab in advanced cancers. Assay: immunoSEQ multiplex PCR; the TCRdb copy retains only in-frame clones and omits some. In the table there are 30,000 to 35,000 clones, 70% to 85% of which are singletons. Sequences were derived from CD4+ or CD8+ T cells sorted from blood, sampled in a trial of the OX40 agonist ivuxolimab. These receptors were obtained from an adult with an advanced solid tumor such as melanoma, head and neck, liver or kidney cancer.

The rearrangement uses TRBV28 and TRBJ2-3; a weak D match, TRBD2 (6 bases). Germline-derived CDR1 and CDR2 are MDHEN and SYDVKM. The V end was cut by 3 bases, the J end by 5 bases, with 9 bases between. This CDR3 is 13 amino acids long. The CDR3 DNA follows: TGTGCCAGCAGTTTGGACGGGGGAGATACGCAGTATTTT. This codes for CASSLDGGDTQYF.

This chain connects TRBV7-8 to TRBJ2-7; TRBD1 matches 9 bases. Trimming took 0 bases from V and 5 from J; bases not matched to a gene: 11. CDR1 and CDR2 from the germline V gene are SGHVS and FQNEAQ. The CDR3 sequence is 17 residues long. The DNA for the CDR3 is TGTGCCAGCAGCTTAGCCGACCCCGGGACAGGGCAAGACGAGCAGTACTTC. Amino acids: CASSLADPGTGQDEQYF.

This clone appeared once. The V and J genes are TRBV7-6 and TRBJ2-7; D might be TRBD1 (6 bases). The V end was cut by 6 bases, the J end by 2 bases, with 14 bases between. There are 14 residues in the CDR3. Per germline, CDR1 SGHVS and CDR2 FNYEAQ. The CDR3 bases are TGTGCCAGCAGTTCCGGGACAAGGACCTACGAGCAGTACTTC. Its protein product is CASSSGTRTYEQYF.

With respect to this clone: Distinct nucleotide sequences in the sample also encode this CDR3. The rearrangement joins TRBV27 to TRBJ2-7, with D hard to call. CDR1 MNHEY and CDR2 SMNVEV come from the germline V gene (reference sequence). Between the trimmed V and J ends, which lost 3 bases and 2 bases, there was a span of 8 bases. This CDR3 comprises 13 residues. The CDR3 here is CASSLGTAYEQYF. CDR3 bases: TGTGCCAGCAGTTTGGGCACAGCCTACGAGCAGTACTTC.

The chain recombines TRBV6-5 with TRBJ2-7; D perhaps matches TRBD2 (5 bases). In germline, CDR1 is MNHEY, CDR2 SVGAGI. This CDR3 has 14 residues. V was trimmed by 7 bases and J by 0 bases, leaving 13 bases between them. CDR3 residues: CASTTRENSYEQYF. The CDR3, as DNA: TGTGCCAGCACCACACGGGAAAACTCCTACGAGCAGTACTTC.

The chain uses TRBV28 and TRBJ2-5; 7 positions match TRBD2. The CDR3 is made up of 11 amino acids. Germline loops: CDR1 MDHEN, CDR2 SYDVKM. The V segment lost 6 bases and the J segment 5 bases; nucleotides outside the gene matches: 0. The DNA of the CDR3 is TGTGCCAGCAGGCGGGGGGAGACCCAGTACTTC. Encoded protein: CASRRGETQYF.

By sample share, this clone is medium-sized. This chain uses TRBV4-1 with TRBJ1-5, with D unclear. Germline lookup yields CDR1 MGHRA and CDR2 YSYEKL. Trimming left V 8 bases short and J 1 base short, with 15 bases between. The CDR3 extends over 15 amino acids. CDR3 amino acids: CASLPSAGSNQPQHF. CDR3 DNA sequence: TGCGCCAGCCTCCCCTCCGCAGGCAGCAATCAGCCCCAGCATTTT.

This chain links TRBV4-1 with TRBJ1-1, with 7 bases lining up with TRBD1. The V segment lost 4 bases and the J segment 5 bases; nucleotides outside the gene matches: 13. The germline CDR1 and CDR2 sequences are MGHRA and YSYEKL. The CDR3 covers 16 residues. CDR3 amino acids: CASSPGGRGQLTEAFF. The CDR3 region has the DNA TGCGCCAGCAGCCCCGGGGGCAGGGGACAGTTAACTGAAGCTTTCTTT.

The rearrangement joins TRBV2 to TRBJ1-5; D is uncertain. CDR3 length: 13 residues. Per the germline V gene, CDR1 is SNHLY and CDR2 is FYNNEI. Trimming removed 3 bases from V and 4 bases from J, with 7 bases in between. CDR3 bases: TGTGCCAGCAGTGATTATGAAAATCAGCCCCAGCATTTT. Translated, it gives CASSDYENQPQHF.

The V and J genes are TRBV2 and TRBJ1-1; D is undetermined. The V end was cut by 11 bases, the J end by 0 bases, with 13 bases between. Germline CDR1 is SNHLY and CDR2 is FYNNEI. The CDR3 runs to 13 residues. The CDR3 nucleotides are TGTGCCTCCTCCGGCGGTTTGAACACTGAAGCTTTCTTT. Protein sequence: CASSGGLNTEAFF.

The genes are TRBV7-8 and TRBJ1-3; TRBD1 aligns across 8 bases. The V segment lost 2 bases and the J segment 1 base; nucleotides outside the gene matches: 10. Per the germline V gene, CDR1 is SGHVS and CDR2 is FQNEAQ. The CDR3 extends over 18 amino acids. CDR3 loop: CASSLTGTGGLSGNTIYF. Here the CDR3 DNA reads TGTGCCAGCAGCTTAACCGGGACAGGAGGACTATCTGGAAACACCATATATTTT.

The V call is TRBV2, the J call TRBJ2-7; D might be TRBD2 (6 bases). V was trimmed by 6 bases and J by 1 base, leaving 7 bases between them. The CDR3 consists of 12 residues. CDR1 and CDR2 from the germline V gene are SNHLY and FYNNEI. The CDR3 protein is CASRGGSYEQYF. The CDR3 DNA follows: TGTGCCAGCAGGGGGGGTTCCTACGAGCAGTACTTC.

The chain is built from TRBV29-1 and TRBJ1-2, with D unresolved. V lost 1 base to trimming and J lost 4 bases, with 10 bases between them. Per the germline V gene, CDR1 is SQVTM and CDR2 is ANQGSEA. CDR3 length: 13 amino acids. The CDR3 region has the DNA TGCAGCGTTGAAGCAGCATTGTCCTATGGCTACACCTTC. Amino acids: CSVEAALSYGYTF. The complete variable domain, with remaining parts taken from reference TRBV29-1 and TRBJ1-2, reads SAVISQKPSRDICQRGTSLTIQCQVDSQVTMMFWYRQQPGQSLTLIATANQGSEATYESGFVIDKFPISRPNLTFSTLTVSNMSPEDSSIYLCSVEAALSYGYTFGSGTRLTVV.

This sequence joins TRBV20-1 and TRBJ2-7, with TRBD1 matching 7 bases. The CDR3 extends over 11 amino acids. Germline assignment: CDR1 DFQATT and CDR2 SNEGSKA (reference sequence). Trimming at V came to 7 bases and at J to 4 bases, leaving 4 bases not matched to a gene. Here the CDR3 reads CSVGDSYEQYF. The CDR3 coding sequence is TGCAGTGTTGGGGACAGTTACGAGCAGTACTTC.

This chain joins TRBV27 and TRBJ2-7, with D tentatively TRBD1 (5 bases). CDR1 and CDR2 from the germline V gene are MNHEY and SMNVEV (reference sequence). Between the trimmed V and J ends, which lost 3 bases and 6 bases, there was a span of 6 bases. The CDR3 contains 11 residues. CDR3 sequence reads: CASSFQGEQYF. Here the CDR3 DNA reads TGTGCCAGCAGTTTTCAGGGCGAGCAGTACTTC.

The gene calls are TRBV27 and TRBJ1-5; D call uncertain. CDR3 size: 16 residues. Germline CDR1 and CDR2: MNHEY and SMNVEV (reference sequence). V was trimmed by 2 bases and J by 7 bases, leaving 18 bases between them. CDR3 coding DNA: TGTGCCAGCAGTTTAGCTCGACCAAGCCTAGGCCAGCCCCAGCATTTT. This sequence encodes CASSLARPSLGQPQHF.